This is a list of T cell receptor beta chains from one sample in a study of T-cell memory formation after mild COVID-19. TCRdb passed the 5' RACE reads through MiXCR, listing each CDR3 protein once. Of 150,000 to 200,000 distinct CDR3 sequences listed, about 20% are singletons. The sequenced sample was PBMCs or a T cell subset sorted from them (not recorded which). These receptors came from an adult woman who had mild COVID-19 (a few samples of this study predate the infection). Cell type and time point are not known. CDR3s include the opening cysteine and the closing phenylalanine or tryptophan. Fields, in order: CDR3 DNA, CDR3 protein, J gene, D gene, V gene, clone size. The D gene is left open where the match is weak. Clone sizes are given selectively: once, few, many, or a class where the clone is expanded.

TGCAGTGCTAGAGATATAACGGAGACCCAGTACTTC | CSARDITETQYF | TRBJ2-5 | - | TRBV20-1 | -
TGTGCCAGTAGAGGGGGAGAAGAGACCCAGTACTTC | CASRGGEETQYF | TRBJ2-5 | - | TRBV19 | few
TGTGCCAGCAGTTCCTTAGCGGGAGGGCCCAGGGACAATGAGCAGTTCTTC | CASSSLAGGPRDNEQFF | TRBJ2-1 | TRBD2 | TRBV27 | few
TGCGCCAGCAGCTTGGGGGGACAGGCGAACACTGAAGCTTTCTTT | CASSLGGQANTEAFF | TRBJ1-1 | TRBD1 | TRBV5-1 | few
TGTGCCAGCAGCCAAGGGACAGTCTCTGGGGCCAACGTCCTGACTTTC | CASSQGTVSGANVLTF | TRBJ2-6 | TRBD1 | TRBV7-9 | few
TGTGCCAGCAGACTTCGCCGTTGGGAGCAGGATTACAATGAGCAGTTCTTC | CASRLRRWEQDYNEQFF | TRBJ2-1 | - | TRBV5-6 | -
TGTGCCAGCAGCCATACAGGGTGGGCTGAAGCTTTCTTT | CASSHTGWAEAFF | TRBJ1-1 | - | TRBV6-6 | -
TGTGCCAGCAGTGCCTACGCGACAGGGATGGAAAATGAAAAACTGTTTTTT | CASSAYATGMENEKLFF | TRBJ1-4 | TRBD1 | TRBV25-1 | -
TGTGCCAGCAGACCGGAGGGGTACTACGAGCAGTACTTC | CASRPEGYYEQYF | TRBJ2-7 | - | TRBV12-3/TRBV12-4 | -
TGTGCCAGCAGCTTAGCGGATAGCGGTTCACCCCTCCACTTT | CASSLADSGSPLHF | TRBJ1-6 | - | TRBV7-6 | -
TGCAGCGTTGAAAGGACTAGCGGAACAGATACGCAGTATTTT | CSVERTSGTDTQYF | TRBJ2-3 | TRBD2 | TRBV29-1 | -
TGCGCCAGCAGCTTGGTGAAGGGCTATGAGCAGTTCTTC | CASSLVKGYEQFF | TRBJ2-1 | - | TRBV5-1 | -
TGTGCCAGCAGCTTGGCCACTGACGGATATGGCTACACCTTC | CASSLATDGYGYTF | TRBJ1-2 | - | TRBV5-5 | -
TGTGCCAGCAGTGAAGGCCGGGGGAGCACAGATACGCAGTATTTT | CASSEGRGSTDTQYF | TRBJ2-3 | - | TRBV2 | many
TGCGCCAGCAGCTTGGCTAATTCTGGGACCTACGAGCAGTACTTC | CASSLANSGTYEQYF | TRBJ2-7 | - | TRBV5-1 | few
TGTGCCAGCAGCGCGGGAACAGATTATAGCAATCAGCCCCAGCATTTT | CASSAGTDYSNQPQHF | TRBJ1-5 | - | TRBV7-9 | -
TGTGCCAGCAGCCCTAGCTTTCGGGCAGATACGCAGTATTTT | CASSPSFRADTQYF | TRBJ2-3 | - | TRBV7-9 | few
TGTGCCTGGAGCCCCGGGAGGTACACTGAAGCTTTCTTT | CAWSPGRYTEAFF | TRBJ1-1 | - | TRBV30 | -
TGTGCCAGCAGCGTTACAGGTTTTCAGACCTACAATGAGCAGTTCTTC | CASSVTGFQTYNEQFF | TRBJ2-1 | - | TRBV9 | few
TGCAGTGCTACCTCCGGGACTAGCGGCGACAATGAGCAGTTCTTC | CSATSGTSGDNEQFF | TRBJ2-1 | TRBD2 | TRBV20-1 | -
TGTGCCAGCAGCCTCTATAGCGGGGGGGCAGATACGCAGTATTTT | CASSLYSGGADTQYF | TRBJ2-3 | TRBD2 | TRBV7-6 | few
TGCGCCAGCAGCCAAGATTGGGACCCCAGGGGCTACACCTTC | CASSQDWDPRGYTF | TRBJ1-2 | - | TRBV4-1 | -
TGTGCCACCAGTGACCCAGGCCCACACCTCGCAGATACGCAGTATTTT | CATSDPGPHLADTQYF | TRBJ2-3 | - | TRBV24-1 | few
TGCGCCAGCAGCTTGAAGACATCGGGGAGCACAGATACGCAGTATTTT | CASSLKTSGSTDTQYF | TRBJ2-3 | - | TRBV5-1 | few
TGTGCCAGCAGCGCGTCAGGAGAAAGCACAGATACGCAGTATTTT | CASSASGESTDTQYF | TRBJ2-3 | - | TRBV11-3 | once